This T cell receptor (beta chain) comes out of a study of blood T cell repertoires in COVID-19. Study-level information: Material from acute and convalescent COVID-19 was sourced from the United States, Italy and Spain.

In the original workflow: Counts of nucleated cells, estimated from reference gene primer amplification, were obtained. Assay used: immunoSEQ multiplex PCR; TCRdb lists only in-frame clones, some missing. Clone size and V and J calls were adopted from that table, with D and trimming inferred from the DNA. The sample has some 200,000 clones, 75% to 85% seen once. This receptor was obtained from a woman aged 40-49 years who had recovered from COVID-19. Sequenced input: peripheral blood.

CDR3 nucleotide sequence: TGTGCCAGTTGGGACAGGAGCTCTGGAAACACCATATATTTT. Protein product: CASWDRSSGNTIYF. The gene calls are TRBV19 and TRBJ1-3; 8 nucleotides line up with TRBD1. Trimming cost V 8 bases and J 0 bases; bases outside gene matches: 3. The CDR3 has 14 residues. Germline V lookup: CDR1 LNHDA, CDR2 SQIVND (reference sequence).